This T cell receptor beta chain was retrieved from a study of cytomegalovirus exposure and HLA in healthy donors. This clone turned up a few times. Germline lookup yields CDR1 SGHNT and CDR2 YYREEE (reference sequence). V was shortened by 0 bases and J by 3 bases, with 7 bases between the two germline ends. CDR3 length: 14 amino acids. PCR involved 60 Vbeta and 13 Jbeta primers. Profiling relied on immunoSEQ multiplex PCR, and the TCRdb table lists in-frame clones only, not all of them. This sample carries under 200,000 clones, roughly an eighth of them seen once, and the ten largest clones take about 8%.

The receptor was derived from a man in his forties or fifties in good health and CMV-seropositive. The genes are TRBV5-4 and TRBJ1-5, with unresolved D. Sequenced input: PBMCs. The CDR3 DNA follows: TGTGCCAGCAGCTTGGGGCCAAACAATCAGCCCCAGCATTTT. It codes for CASSLGPNNQPQHF.